Listed below are T cell receptor beta chains from one sample, sequenced in a study of T cells after yellow fever vaccination. MiXCR, applied by TCRdb to the 5' RACE reads, yields one record per CDR3 protein. The table lists about 550,000 distinct CDR3 sequences, under 25% of them singletons. The source material was PBMCs, sampled 15 days after the yellow fever booster vaccination. Every receptor here comes from a young man who received the YFV17D yellow fever vaccine. CDR3s include the opening cysteine and the closing phenylalanine or tryptophan. The D gene is left open where the match is weak. Size tells how often a clone was seen (once, few, many) or the class of an expanded clone, and some rows leave it out.

CDR3 protein,CDR3 DNA,D gene,V gene,clone size,J gene,CDR3 length
CASSYTSWGQETQYF,TGTGCCAGCAGTTACACGTCTTGGGGGCAAGAGACCCAGTACTTC,NA,TRBV6-5,few,TRBJ2-5,15
CASSLSRSRGGSGQFF,TGTGCCAGCAGCTTAAGTCGCTCGAGGGGCGGGTCAGGACAGTTCTTC,NA,TRBV7-9,NA,TRBJ2-1,16
CSAKNRESSYNSPLHF,TGCAGTGCTAAGAACAGGGAGAGCTCCTATAATTCACCCCTCCACTTT,NA,TRBV20-1,once,TRBJ1-6,16
CASSEPYRDSTDTQYF,TGTGCCAGCTCAGAACCCTACAGGGATAGCACAGATACGCAGTATTTT,NA,TRBV18,NA,TRBJ2-3,16
CSASRLAGQSSYNEQFF,TGCAGTGCTAGTCGGCTAGCGGGACAGAGCTCCTACAATGAGCAGTTCTTC,TRBD2,TRBV20-1,NA,TRBJ2-1,17
CASSYATGSNTGELFF,TGTGCCAGCAGCTATGCGACAGGTTCGAACACCGGGGAGCTGTTTTTT,NA,TRBV11-2,few,TRBJ2-2,16
CASSPGQASYEQYF,TGTGCCAGCAGCCCAGGACAAGCCTCCTACGAGCAGTACTTC,NA,TRBV7-8,few,TRBJ2-7,14
CASTWSRDNEQFF,TGTGCCAGCACCTGGAGCAGGGACAATGAGCAGTTCTTC,NA,TRBV2,few,TRBJ2-1,13
CSVLAGGPADTQYF,TGCAGCGTGTTAGCGGGAGGGCCCGCAGATACGCAGTATTTT,TRBD2,TRBV29-1,NA,TRBJ2-3,14
CASSQGGLGQFF,TGTGCCAGCAGCCAAGGCGGGCTGGGGCAGTTCTTC,NA,TRBV3-1,NA,TRBJ2-1,12
CSSGLGTEETQYF,TGCAGTTCAGGACTGGGTACGGAAGAGACCCAGTACTTC,NA,TRBV20-1,few,TRBJ2-5,13
CASSSAGDQVYGYTF,TGTGCCAGCAGCTCTGCAGGAGACCAGGTCTATGGCTACACCTTC,NA,TRBV7-2,NA,TRBJ1-2,15
CSVEVLAAGELFF,TGCAGCGTTGAAGTACTAGCTGCCGGGGAGCTGTTTTTT,NA,TRBV29-1,many,TRBJ2-2,13
CASSPSGRVNEQYF,TGTGCCAGCAGCCCTAGCGGGAGGGTGAACGAGCAGTACTTC,TRBD2,TRBV7-9,few,TRBJ2-7,14
CASSTGLANSYEQYF,TGTGCCAGCAGCACCGGACTAGCGAACTCCTACGAGCAGTACTTC,TRBD2,TRBV6-2/TRBV6-3,few,TRBJ2-7,15
CSVGQGGNQPQHF,TGCAGCGTAGGACAGGGGGGGAATCAGCCCCAGCATTTT,TRBD1,TRBV29-1,few,TRBJ1-5,13
CASSLIPSGPGEQYF,TGTGCCAGCAGCCTCATCCCTAGCGGCCCGGGGGAGCAGTACTTC,TRBD2,TRBV6-1,many,TRBJ2-7,15
CASSFGTDPYEQYF,TGTGCCAGCAGCTTCGGGACGGACCCCTACGAGCAGTACTTC,NA,TRBV7-2,NA,TRBJ2-7,14
CSVGTGTGSYNEQFF,TGCAGCGTGGGCACCGGGACAGGTTCTTACAATGAGCAGTTCTTC,TRBD1,TRBV29-1,few,TRBJ2-1,15
CAWSPNRGTEAFF,TGTGCCTGGAGTCCGAACAGGGGTACTGAAGCTTTCTTT,TRBD1,TRBV30,NA,TRBJ1-1,13
CASSLIRDEQFF,TGTGCCAGCAGCTTAATACGGGATGAGCAGTTCTTC,NA,TRBV11-2,NA,TRBJ2-1,12
CASSPQPGIQETQYF,TGTGCCAGCAGCCCTCAGCCCGGCATTCAAGAGACCCAGTACTTC,NA,TRBV7-3,NA,TRBJ2-5,15
CSVGRTERSSGEQYF,TGCAGCGTTGGGCGGACGGAGCGTTCATCGGGGGAGCAGTACTTC,NA,TRBV29-1,NA,TRBJ2-7,15
CSARRRRRGSSESETQYF,TGCAGTGCTAGACGACGTAGGAGGGGTAGTTCGGAATCGGAGACCCAGTACTTC,NA,TRBV20-1,few,TRBJ2-5,18
CAISEAGPTDTQYF,TGTGCCATCAGTGAGGCGGGCCCCACAGATACGCAGTATTTT,NA,TRBV10-3,NA,TRBJ2-3,14
CASSYGTPGGTNTGELFF,TGTGCCAGCAGTTACGGTACCCCAGGGGGTACGAACACCGGGGAGCTGTTTTTT,TRBD1,TRBV6-5,few,TRBJ2-2,18
CASSRDTTNTGELFF,TGCGCCAGCAGCCGGGACACTACGAACACCGGGGAGCTGTTTTTT,NA,TRBV5-1,NA,TRBJ2-2,15
CASSPMGLPQETQYF,TGTGCCAGCAGCCCCATGGGACTACCGCAAGAGACCCAGTACTTC,TRBD2,TRBV3-1,NA,TRBJ2-5,15
CSVLGLTNTGELFF,TGCAGCGTTTTAGGACTAACGAACACCGGGGAGCTGTTTTTT,NA,TRBV29-1,few,TRBJ2-2,14
CSASPLAGGLYEQYF,TGCAGTGCTAGCCCCCTAGCAGGGGGCCTTTACGAGCAGTACTTC,TRBD1,TRBV20-1,NA,TRBJ2-7,15
CASSFSGQGELFF,TGTGCCAGCAGCTTTAGCGGGCAGGGGGAGCTGTTTTTT,TRBD2,TRBV7-3,NA,TRBJ2-2,13
CASSYQSTYNEQFF,TGTGCCAGCAGTTACCAGTCCACCTACAATGAGCAGTTCTTC,NA,TRBV27,few,TRBJ2-1,14